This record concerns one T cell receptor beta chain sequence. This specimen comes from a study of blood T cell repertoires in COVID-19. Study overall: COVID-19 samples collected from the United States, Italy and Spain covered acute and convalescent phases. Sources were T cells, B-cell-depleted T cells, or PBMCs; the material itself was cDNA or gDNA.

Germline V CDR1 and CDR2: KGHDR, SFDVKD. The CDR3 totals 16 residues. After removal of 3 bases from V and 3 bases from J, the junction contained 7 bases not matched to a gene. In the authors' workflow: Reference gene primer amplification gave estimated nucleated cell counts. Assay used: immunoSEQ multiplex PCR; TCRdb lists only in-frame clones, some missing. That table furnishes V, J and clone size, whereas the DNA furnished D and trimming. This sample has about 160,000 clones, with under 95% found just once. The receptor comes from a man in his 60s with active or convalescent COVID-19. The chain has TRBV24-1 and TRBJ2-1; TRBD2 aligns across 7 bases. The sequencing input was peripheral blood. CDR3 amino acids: CATSDPSGPNYNEQFF. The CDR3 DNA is TGTGCCACCAGTGATCCTAGCGGACCAAACTACAATGAGCAGTTCTTC.